One and the same sample provided the 11 T cell receptor beta chains below, sequenced in a study of cytomegalovirus exposure and HLA in healthy donors (TCRdb year 2017). The library was prepared using the immunoSEQ multiplex PCR assay. For the multiplex PCR, a mixture combining 60 forward primers for TCR Vbeta segments and 13 reverse primers for TCR Jbeta segments was used. TCRdb took over this immuneACCESS table, retaining in-frame rearrangements with V and J assigned. Such tables are incomplete; in checked studies, under half of the missing clones stem from an unresolved V gene, and the remainder is unexplained. The sample yields about 210,000 clones; about four fifths were counted once. The top ten hold roughly 10% of the sample. Sequenced: PBMCs. Every receptor here comes from a woman aged 50 to 60 in good health and CMV-seropositive.

The genes are TRBV29-1 and TRBJ2-5; 7 nucleotides match TRBD1. Judging by the DNA end, TRBJ2-7 fits better; the J call may be wrong. Germline CDR1 and CDR2: SQVTM and ANQGSEA. This CDR3 has 10 residues. For the CDR3, the DNA is TGCGCTACAGGGGCCAACGAGCAGTACTTC. Translated: CATGANEQYF.

The chain carries TRBV10-2 and TRBJ2-7, with 12 positions matching TRBD2. V dropped 8 bases and J dropped 2; count of bases not matched to a gene: 4. The CDR3 has 14 amino acids. CDR1 and CDR2 (germline): WSHSY, SAAADI. In DNA form, the CDR3 reads TGCGCCAGCGGGGGACTAGCGGGCCCCTACGAGCAGTACTTC. Protein product: CASGGLAGPYEQYF.

The rearrangement links TRBV7-9 to TRBJ1-1; TRBD1 might be the D (5 bases). V was pared by 4 bases and J by 7 bases, with 13 bases between. The CDR3 runs to 13 residues. In germline, CDR1 is SEHNR, CDR2 FQNEAQ (reference sequence). CDR3 coding DNA: TGTGCCAGCAGCTCCTGGGGCGGAATTGAAGCTTTCTTT. This translates into CASSSWGGIEAFF. Drawing the rest from reference TRBV7-9 and TRBJ1-1, the complete variable domain is DTGVSQNPRHKITKRGQNVTFRCDPISEHNRLYWYRQTLGQGPEFLTYFQNEAQLEKSRLLSDRFSAERPKGSFSTLEIQRTEQGDSAMYLCASSSWGGIEAFFGQGTRLTVV.

The chain joins TRBV10-1 to TRBJ2-7; 10 nucleotides align to TRBD2. The CDR3 contains 15 residues. Germline values: CDR1 WNHNN, CDR2 SYGVQD (reference sequence). J gave up 5 bases and V 2 bases, and 6 bases lay outside the gene matches. CDR3 coding DNA: TGCGCCAGCAGTGAGAGCGGGGGGGCCTACCACGAGCAGTACTTC. Its protein is CASSESGGAYHEQYF.

The chain has TRBV29-1 and TRBJ2-5; no definite D call. The V gene lost 5 bases and the J gene lost 1 base, with 2 bases spanning the gap. The CDR3 extends over 10 amino acids. Germline V CDR1 and CDR2: SQVTM, ANQGSEA. CDR3 in DNA: TGCAGCGTTCGCCAAGAGACCCAGTACTTC. Amino acid sequence: CSVRQETQYF.

The chain employs TRBV6-5 and TRBJ1-2; D is unclear. Trimming took off 2 bases at V and 4 bases at J, with 11 bases between the two ends. The CDR3 length is 14 residues. CDR1 and CDR2 from the germline V gene are MNHEY and SVGAGI. In DNA form, the CDR3 reads TGTGCCAGCAGTTACCGGGAGGGAGGCTATGGCTACACCTTC. It yields the protein CASSYREGGYGYTF.

A single count supports this clone. The chain uses TRBV6-5 and TRBJ2-1; D unresolved. Germline CDR1 reads MNHEY; CDR2 reads SVGAGI. The ends were cut back, 8 bases at V and 5 bases at J, with 13 bases in the middle. The CDR3 is 13 residues long. CDR3 amino acids: CASSSDFNNEQFF. CDR3 in DNA: TGTGCCAGCTCCTCCGACTTCAACAATGAGCAGTTCTTC.

This chain uses TRBV28 with TRBJ2-7, with 11 positions matching TRBD1. The CDR3 sequence is 14 residues long. Germline loops: CDR1 MDHEN, CDR2 SYDVKM. Trimming took 5 bases from V and 5 from J; bases not matched to a gene: 5. CDR3 sequence: CASSGGTGGDEQYF. The CDR3 DNA follows: TGTGCCAGCAGTGGTGGGACAGGGGGTGACGAGCAGTACTTC.

V gene TRBV5-4 combines with J gene TRBJ2-1, with 9 bases lining up with TRBD1. Germline V gene sequence: CDR1 SGHNT, CDR2 YYREEE (reference sequence). V lost 4 bases, J lost 7 bases, and 15 bases stayed unmatched. The CDR3 covers 17 residues. CDR3 sequence (DNA): TGTGCCAGCAGCCCGGACCCCGGGACAGGGTATGAAAATGAGCAGTTCTTC. It codes for CASSPDPGTGYENEQFF.

This sequence joins TRBV19 and TRBJ2-3; possible D gene TRBD2, 7 bases. Germline V gene data show CDR1 as LNHDA and CDR2 as SQIVND (reference sequence). Trimming cost V 1 base and J 1 base, with 24 bases left between them. The CDR3 has 20 residues. Here the CDR3 reads CASSIGPRWAGAGGTDTQYF. The CDR3, as DNA: TGTGCCAGTAGTATAGGGCCCCGTTGGGCGGGGGCCGGGGGCACAGATACGCAGTATTTT.

This clone was detected only once. J is TRBJ2-5 and V is TRBV13, with a possible D match to TRBD1 (5 bases). The CDR3 is 13 residues long. Trimming removed 0 bases at V and 9 bases at J, with 11 bases between. The germline gives CDR1 PRHDT, CDR2 FYEKMQ (reference sequence). The CDR3 DNA reads TGTGCCAGCAGCTTAGGCAGGGCTAGGCCCCAGTACTTC. Its translation is CASSLGRARPQYF. The full variable domain, completed using reference TRBV13 and TRBJ2-5, is AAGVIQSPRHLIKEKRETATLKCYPIPRHDTVYWYQQGPGQDPQFLISFYEKMQSDKGSIPDRFSAQQFSDYHSELNMSSLELGDSALYFCASSLGRARPQYFGPGTRLLVL.